These 28 T cell receptor beta chains were all obtained from the same sample, sequenced in a study of identical twins. TCRdb processed the 5' RACE reads anew with MiXCR; each CDR3 protein has one entry. The repertoire holds 1,800,000 or so distinct CDR3 sequences, with 32% as singletons. The specimen sequenced was cord blood. The origin of the receptors is a newborn girl in good health.

This chain connects TRBV2 to TRBJ2-5; D is uncertain. V lost 4 bases and J 11 bases, leaving 29 bases between the germline ends. CDR3 length equals 17 residues. Germline V gene data show CDR1 as SNHLY and CDR2 as FYNNEI. In DNA, the CDR3 is TGTGCCAGCAGTGGATCCGCATATAGCAAGCCGTACAATGAGCAGTACTTC. Amino acid sequence: CASSGSAYSKPYNEQYF.

The chain recombines TRBV5-1 with TRBJ2-7; unclear D gene. The germline V gene encodes CDR1 SGHRS and CDR2 YFSETQ. This CDR3 has 15 residues. Trimming stripped 0 bases from V and 2 bases from J, with 12 bases between. As DNA, the CDR3 is TGCGCCAGCAGCTTGGTTTCCAGCCCTACCTACGAGCAGTACTTC. Amino acids: CASSLVSSPTYEQYF.

In this sample, this clonotype turned up a few times. The chain employs TRBV6-1 and TRBJ1-5; D remains ambiguous. V dropped 1 base and J dropped 7 bases, with 20 bases sitting between them. Germline assignment: CDR1 MNHNS and CDR2 SASEGT. CDR3 size: 17 residues. The chain's CDR3 is CASSEEDYWGSIQPQHF. Here the CDR3 DNA reads TGTGCCAGCAGTGAAGAAGATTATTGGGGATCCATCCAGCCCCAGCATTTT.

V is TRBV7-8 and J is TRBJ2-5, with D maybe TRBD1 (6 bases). CDR1 is SGHVS and CDR2 is FQNEAQ in the germline V gene. Trimming left V 4 bases short and J 9 bases short, with 15 bases between. The CDR3 consists of 13 residues. The chain's CDR3 is CASSYDRSTAQYF. The CDR3 DNA follows: TGTGCCAGCAGCTATGACAGGTCTACGGCCCAGTACTTC. Together with reference TRBV7-8 and TRBJ2-5, the CDR3 gives the full variable domain: GAGVSQSPRYKVAKRGQDVALRCDPISGHVSLFWYQQALGQGPEFLTYFQNEAQLDKSGLPSDRFFAERPEGSVSTLKIQRTQQEDSAVYLCASSYDRSTAQYFGPGTRLLVL.

The chain couples TRBV3-1 to TRBJ1-2; a weak D match, TRBD1 (5 bases). The CDR3 is made up of 16 amino acids. Trimming took off 0 bases at V and 4 bases at J, with 15 bases between the two ends. Germline loops: CDR1 LGHDT, CDR2 YNNKEL (reference sequence). The CDR3 protein is CASSQDSGERVYGYTF. The DNA for the CDR3 is TGTGCCAGCAGCCAAGATTCGGGGGAGAGGGTCTATGGCTACACCTTC.

J is TRBJ2-7 and V is TRBV5-1; possibly TRBD2 for D (5 bases). TRBJ2-5 matches the DNA end more closely, so the J call is doubtful. The V gene's germline CDR1 is SGHRS and CDR2 YFSETQ. CDR3 length: 15 residues. CDR3 protein: CASSSARHGVETQYF. CDR3 nucleotide sequence: TGCGCCAGCAGCTCAGCCCGACACGGGGTGGAGACCCAGTACTTC.

This clonotype was seen a handful of times. The chain couples TRBV6-1 to TRBJ1-1, with D perhaps matching TRBD1 (6 bases). Trimming took 6 bases from V and 7 from J, leaving 15 bases between them. CDR3 length: 13 amino acids. Germline CDR1 and CDR2: MNHNS and SASEGT. The CDR3 reads CASRIGQKIEAFF. The DNA for the CDR3 is TGTGCCAGCAGGATTGGACAGAAGATTGAAGCTTTCTTT.

The chain employs TRBV10-3 and TRBJ2-7; 7 bases fit TRBD2. From germline, CDR1 is ENHRY and CDR2 SYGVKD. V was clipped by 10 bases and J by 4 bases; unmatched bases: 10. The CDR3 spans 13 residues. The CDR3 region is CATQLALDYEQYF. In DNA form, the CDR3 reads TGTGCCACCCAACTAGCGTTGGATTACGAGCAGTACTTC.

This clonotype was counted only a few times. The rearrangement uses TRBV13 and TRBJ2-7, with TRBD2 identical over 9 bases. V lost 3 bases and J lost 3; bases outside the gene matches: 9. The germline CDR1 and CDR2 sequences are PRHDT and FYEKMQ (reference sequence). The CDR3 is 16 residues long. CDR3 DNA sequence: TGTGCCAGCAGCTTCGGTCGACTAGCGGTCATCTACGAGCAGTACTTC. Translated: CASSFGRLAVIYEQYF.

In this sample, this clonotype turned up a few times. The chain employs TRBV20-1 and TRBJ2-1, with 11 positions matching TRBD2. The CDR3 runs 15 residues. V lost 6 bases and J lost 5; bases outside the gene matches: 9. The germline V gene has CDR1 DFQATT and CDR2 SNEGSKA (reference sequence). In nucleotides, the CDR3 is TGCAGTGCCCCGAAAATAGCGGGGGGGAACAATGAGCAGTTCTTC. It encodes CSAPKIAGGNNEQFF.

This chain links TRBV5-6 with TRBJ2-1; TRBD2 agrees at 8 bases. Germline V gives CDR1 SGHDT, CDR2 YYEEEE. The V segment lost 4 bases and the J segment 3 bases; nucleotides outside the gene matches: 9. The CDR3 totals 16 residues. CDR3 nucleotide sequence: TGTGCCAGCAGCAGCGGGGTAGCGGGATTCTACAATGAGCAGTTCTTC. Translating it yields CASSSGVAGFYNEQFF.

A few counts support this clonotype. The chain carries TRBV20-1 and TRBJ1-1, with D uncertain. Germline V gene data show CDR1 as DFQATT and CDR2 as SNEGSKA (reference sequence). The V end lost 4 bases, the J end lost 4 bases, and 16 bases lay between the germline ends. CDR3 length: 14 residues. Here the CDR3 reads CSATAKPWGTEAFF. In DNA form, the CDR3 reads TGCAGTGCTACCGCAAAACCGTGGGGCACTGAAGCTTTCTTT.

This clonotype occurred a few times. The chain combines TRBV20-1 with TRBJ2-7; D perhaps matches TRBD2 (5 bases). The CDR3 is 13 amino acids. V was shortened by 2 bases and J by 6 bases, with 14 bases between the two germline ends. Per the germline V gene, CDR1 is DFQATT and CDR2 is SNEGSKA (reference sequence). The DNA of the CDR3 is TGCAGTGCTAGACGGGATATTCGTTCCGAGCAGTACTTC. This gives the protein CSARRDIRSEQYF.

The chain joins TRBV5-1 to TRBJ2-1, with a possible D match to TRBD1 (5 bases). This CDR3 spans 15 amino acids. Germline V gene data show CDR1 as SGHRS and CDR2 as YFSETQ. Trimming took 0 bases from V and 3 from J, leaving 10 bases between them. The DNA for the CDR3 is TGCGCCAGCAGCTTGGCATCCAGGGACTACAATGAGCAGTTCTTC. This sequence encodes CASSLASRDYNEQFF. Complete variable domain (other parts from reference TRBV5-1 and TRBJ2-1): KAGVTQTPRYLIKTRGQQVTLSCSPISGHRSVSWYQQTPGQGLQFLFEYFSETQRNKGNFPGRFSGRQFSNSRSEMNVSTLELGDSALYLCASSLASRDYNEQFFGPGTRLTVL.

The chain combines TRBV28 with TRBJ1-4, with D possibly matching TRBD1 (6 bases). Germline V lookup: CDR1 MDHEN, CDR2 SYDVKM. V was cut by 5 bases and J by 4 bases, with 14 bases left in between. This CDR3 has 15 residues. As DNA, the CDR3 is TGTGCCAGCAGTCCAATCACAGGGCTTAATGAAAAACTGTTTTTT. Its translation: CASSPITGLNEKLFF.

The rearrangement joins TRBV27 to TRBJ1-2; 7 bases agree with TRBD1. The V gene's germline CDR1 is MNHEY and CDR2 SMNVEV (reference sequence). V was clipped by 4 bases and J by 4 bases; unmatched bases: 6. The CDR3 spans 14 residues. The CDR3 DNA follows: TGTGCCAGCAGTTCCCAGGGGGTTCTCTATGGCTACACCTTC. As protein: CASSSQGVLYGYTF.

The V gene is TRBV10-3, the J gene TRBJ2-4, with TRBD2 as a possible D gene (7 bases). The DNA end favors TRBJ2-7, so the J call may be wrong. CDR3 length equals 12 residues. CDR1 and CDR2 from the germline V gene are ENHRY and SYGVKD. The CDR3 is CAIGGATYEQYF. CDR3 sequence (DNA): TGTGCCATCGGGGGGGCAACCTACGAGCAGTACTTC.

A word on this clonotype: A read error may account for a junction end that differs from germline. This chain uses TRBV2 with TRBJ2-3, with 10 nucleotides matching TRBD2. The CDR3 is made up of 16 amino acids. The germline V gene encodes CDR1 SNHLY and CDR2 FYNNEI. Here the CDR3 DNA reads TGTGCCAGCAGTGACTGGACTAGCGGCCGCACAGATACGCGGTATTTT. Translation gives CASSDWTSGRTDTRYF.

J is TRBJ2-1 and V is TRBV28, with D unresolved. CDR1 and CDR2 from the germline V gene are MDHEN and SYDVKM. The CDR3 is made up of 16 amino acids. V was cut by 3 bases and J by 1 base, with 13 bases left in between. CDR3 in amino acids: CASSFHPAPSYNEQFF. The CDR3 DNA is TGTGCCAGCAGTTTCCATCCGGCCCCATCCTACAATGAGCAGTTCTTC.

This clonotype occurred a few times. The chain employs TRBV12-3 or TRBV12-4 and TRBJ2-7; D is undetermined. The CDR3 spans 13 residues. Trimming shortened V by 7 bases and J by 1 base, and 11 bases separated the two germline ends. The CDR3, as DNA: TGTGCCAGCACCATCGACATTTCCTACGAGCAGTACTTC. Protein product: CASTIDISYEQYF.

V and J are TRBV20-1 and TRBJ2-3; 7 positions match TRBD2. Losses at the gene ends were 6 bases for V and 1 base for J; bases not matched to a gene: 7. The CDR3 contains 14 residues. Per the germline V gene, CDR1 is DFQATT and CDR2 is SNEGSKA (reference sequence). CDR3 in amino acids: CSAGTLAGTDTQYF. In nucleotides, the CDR3 is TGCAGTGCCGGGACCCTAGCGGGCACAGATACGCAGTATTTT.

The sample holds a few counts of this clonotype. The chain has TRBV20-1 and TRBJ1-5; no reliable D call. V was clipped by 2 bases and J by 0 bases, with 5 bases between them. CDR3 size: 13 residues. The germline V gene encodes CDR1 DFQATT and CDR2 SNEGSKA (reference sequence). The DNA for the CDR3 is TGCAGTGCTAGAAGGTTTAGCAATCAGCCCCAGCATTTT. It codes for CSARRFSNQPQHF.

A single count supports this clonotype. This chain uses TRBV6-5 with TRBJ2-1; D not resolved. CDR3 length equals 17 residues. V was shortened by 2 bases and J by 10 bases, with 24 bases between the two germline ends. Germline lookup yields CDR1 MNHEY and CDR2 SVGAGI. CDR3 nucleotide sequence: TGTGCCAGCAGTTACGCCCTCGGGCTGACGCCCTCCTACGAGCAGTTCTTC. This translates into CASSYALGLTPSYEQFF.

The chain links TRBV28 to TRBJ1-2, with a possible D match to TRBD1 (5 bases). CDR1 is MDHEN and CDR2 is SYDVKM in the germline V gene. This CDR3 has 16 residues. Trimming removed 7 bases from V and 4 bases from J, with 22 bases in between. DNA for the CDR3: TGTGCCAGCAATTTTGGGAAGGGACCGCCAAGCTATGGCTACACCTTC. Its protein is CASNFGKGPPSYGYTF.

The V gene is TRBV20-1, the J gene TRBJ1-4; TRBD1 matches at 7 bases. Germline CDR1 DFQATT, CDR2 SNEGSKA (reference sequence). The V gene end was trimmed by 2 bases and the J gene end by 7 bases; junction bases not matched to a gene: 13. The CDR3 runs to 16 residues. In DNA, the CDR3 is TGCAGTGCTAGATTCAGCTGGGACAGTGGAAGTGAAAAACTGTTTTTT. It encodes CSARFSWDSGSEKLFF.

This clonotype came up a few times. V gene TRBV3-1 combines with J gene TRBJ2-1; 9 nucleotides match TRBD1. The CDR3 consists of 15 residues. Germline assignment: CDR1 LGHDT and CDR2 YNNKEL (reference sequence). Germline trimming cut 4 bases from V and 8 bases from J; bases unmatched to any gene: 9. CDR3 nucleotide sequence: TGTGCCAGCAGCCGCCGGGACAGGGTCATTCATGAGCAGTTCTTC. It yields the protein CASSRRDRVIHEQFF.

This clonotype was observed a few times. The chain combines TRBV12-3 or TRBV12-4 with TRBJ1-6; TRBD1 matches at 7 bases. The trim removed 1 base at V and 7 bases at J, leaving 4 bases unmatched. The CDR3 contains 15 residues. The CDR3 nucleotides read TGTGCCAGCAGTTTAGGGGGACAGACCAATTCACCCCTCCACTTT. Protein product: CASSLGGQTNSPLHF.

This chain links TRBV28 with TRBJ1-5, with D unclear. The germline V and J ends were trimmed by 4 bases and 5 bases, with 18 bases remaining between them. The germline V gene has CDR1 MDHEN and CDR2 SYDVKM. The CDR3 consists of 16 residues. CDR3 amino acids: CASSSSDQRGYQPQHF. The CDR3 nucleotides read TGTGCCAGCAGTTCCTCGGACCAACGAGGCTATCAGCCCCAGCATTTT.